These T cell receptor beta chains were read from a single sample in a study of blood T cell repertoires in COVID-19. Generated by immunoSEQ multiplex PCR, the TCRdb table keeps only in-frame clones and is missing some. Of roughly 97,000 clones listed, roughly 72% were seen once; the top ten hold around 7%. Material for sequencing was peripheral blood. The source is a man aged 70-80 years with acute or convalescent COVID-19. CDR3s include the opening cysteine and the closing phenylalanine or tryptophan.

cdr3_aa v_call
CATMQAGRSYNEQFF TRBV24-1
CASSFGDREYEQYF TRBV5-6
CASSYNRESHEQYF TRBV6-5
CASSFRRGQGDYGYTF TRBV28
CPGGSNQPQHF TRBV29-1
CATSQGWSTDTQYF TRBV24-1
CSADLRGAGGINEQFF TRBV29-1
CASTPTWASGYEQYF TRBV25-1
CASSQQTGKNTEAFF TRBV4-1
CASSPNRGQEPQHF TRBV6-5
CASSPIPSGANVLTF TRBV27
CASSFSTQAQGNSVGQYF TRBV5-5
CASSEGTGMHYGYTF TRBV6-1
CASSPGQANYGYTF TRBV14
CASIPAGGFYGYTF TRBV5-5
CAISEQDRTGGEQYF TRBV10-3
CSVDLSQGNTEAFF TRBV29-1
CATSDFGGGPTDTQYF TRBV24-1
CASSLLTGGLNTIYF TRBV4-1
CASSIGTGPYNEQFF TRBV19
CASSIGGFSNQPQHF TRBV19
CASRDSTANEKLFF TRBV5-1
CASSLDRGQGSQAKNIQYF TRBV19
CASSYQLGQERGYTF TRBV6-5
CASRLNHRAPSQPQHF TRBV12-2